This T cell receptor (beta chain) was recorded in a study of untreated major depressive disorder. Study observations and caveats: CD4+ T cells from depressed patients used TRBV05-01 (Vbeta 5.1) more often than controls.

This CDR3 is 12 amino acids long. Looked up from germline, CDR1 is SEHNR and CDR2 is FQNEAQ (reference sequence). V shed 5 bases and J shed 14 bases, with 17 bases lying between them. The method was immunoSEQ multiplex PCR; TCRdb's version includes in-frame clones alone and lacks a portion of them. Of some 25,000 clones listed, 91% are singletons. In its sample, this clone was seen a few times. Its cognate antigen is unknown. Patients scored at least 18 on the Hamilton Depression Scale with DSM-IV major depression. Excluded: major illness, comorbidity, regular medication, drug use, over 100 g alcohol weekly.

The TCR comes from a woman aged 25 to 39 with major depressive disorder. The genes are TRBV7-9 and TRBJ2-3; maybe TRBD2 (5 bases). Sequencing input: CD4+ T cells from PBMCs. The CDR3 sequence is CASSPSLGEGYF. Written as DNA, the CDR3 is TGTGCCAGCAGCCCTTCTCTCGGGGAAGGGTATTTT.